The 29 T cell receptor beta chains given below trace back to one sample, sequenced in a study of Ad26.COV2.S vaccination and SARS-CoV-2 variants. Produced via immunoSEQ multiplex PCR; TCRdb's table is partial and in-frame only. The sample has about 440,000 clones; 90% are singletons. Treatment given: 19 received Ad26.COV2.S at low or high dose, single or two shots; several received placebo; per-sample allocation not given. Repertoires come from day 63 after the first vaccine or placebo injection. The sample here was peripheral blood, taken in a trial of Ad26.COV2.S vaccine versus placebo. The source is a person between 18 and 59 years old who received the Ad26.COV2.S COVID-19 vaccine or a placebo.

The V call is TRBV10-2, the J call TRBJ2-3; the D gene is possibly TRBD1 (6 bases). The CDR3 has 13 amino acids. V dropped 7 bases and J dropped 0 bases, with 8 bases sitting between them. From germline, CDR1 is WSHSY and CDR2 SAAADI. In nucleotides, the CDR3 is TGCGCCAGCACAGGGGCCAGCACAGATACGCAGTATTTT. It is translated as CASTGASTDTQYF.

About this clone: One end of the junction fails to match germline, which may point to a read error. The rearrangement links TRBV12-3 or TRBV12-4 to TRBJ2-4, with D possibly matching TRBD1 (5 bases). The CDR3 is 13 residues long. As DNA, the CDR3 is TGTGCCAACAGTTTAGGGGTCAAAAACATTCAGTACTTC. Translating it yields CANSLGVKNIQYF.

V is TRBV27 and J is TRBJ2-7, with 8 bases that match TRBD1. J was trimmed by 6 bases and V by 3 bases; bases with no gene match: 4. In germline, CDR1 is MNHEY, CDR2 SMNVEV (reference sequence). There are 13 residues in the CDR3. CDR3 in amino acids: CASSFGRGREQYF. In DNA, the CDR3 is TGTGCCAGCAGTTTCGGCAGGGGGCGCGAGCAGTACTTC.

Comments on this clone: Other nucleotide sequences in the sample specify the same CDR3. CDR3 nucleotide sequence: TGTGCCACCAGTGATCCGGGACAGGGACGCAATGAGCAGTTCTTC. As protein: CATSDPGQGRNEQFF. The gene calls are TRBV24-1 and TRBJ2-1; 9 bases map to TRBD1. There are 15 residues in the CDR3. The ends lost 3 bases at V and 6 bases at J; junction bases unmatched: 5. Germline V gene sequence: CDR1 KGHDR, CDR2 SFDVKD.

The CDR3 DNA reads TGTGCCAGCAGCCTCCGTAAAAGGACAAAACCAAGCTTCTACGAGCAGTACTTC. Translating gives CASSLRKRTKPSFYEQYF. The chain is built from TRBV13 and TRBJ2-7; tentatively, D is TRBD1 (5 bases). Germline V gives CDR1 PRHDT, CDR2 FYEKMQ (reference sequence). V was shortened by 5 bases and J by 3 bases, with 26 bases between the two germline ends. This CDR3 has 18 amino acids.

Ten or more counts support this clone. The rearrangement uses TRBV7-2 and TRBJ2-7; TRBD2 matches 7 bases. V lost 2 bases, J lost 4 bases, and 5 bases stayed unmatched. CDR3 size: 14 residues. Germline values: CDR1 SGHTA, CDR2 FQGNSA. In nucleotides, the CDR3 is TGTGCCAGCAGCTTATCCGGGACTAAATACGAGCAGTACTTC. Translation gives CASSLSGTKYEQYF.

This chain connects TRBV5-1 to TRBJ2-1, with D perhaps TRBD2 (6 bases). There are 14 residues in the CDR3. Germline CDR1 is SGHRS and CDR2 is YFSETQ. Trimming removed 1 base from V and 5 bases from J, with 10 bases in between. CDR3 DNA sequence: TGCGCCAGCAGCTTGCTTGGACTAAACAATGAGCAGTTCTTC. Protein product: CASSLLGLNNEQFF.

V is TRBV4-1 and J is TRBJ2-2; 8 bases align to TRBD2. CDR1 and CDR2 from the germline V gene are MGHRA and YSYEKL. V was clipped by 0 bases and J by 4 bases; unmatched bases: 4. This CDR3 contains 16 residues. The CDR3 reads CASSQELSGGTGELFF. As DNA, the CDR3 is TGCGCCAGCAGCCAAGAACTCAGCGGGGGCACCGGGGAGCTGTTTTTT.

This CDR3 reads CASSGSWARGPTDTQYF. The DNA for the CDR3 is TGTGCCAGCAGTGGGAGCTGGGCCAGGGGCCCAACAGATACGCAGTATTTT. The J gene is TRBJ2-3, the V gene TRBV6-1; possible D gene TRBD1, 6 bases. This CDR3 region has 17 residues. Trimming removed 4 bases from V and 3 bases from J, with 20 bases in between. Germline CDR1 and CDR2: MNHNS and SASEGT.

V is TRBV5-4 and J is TRBJ2-2, with 8 positions matching TRBD2. Per germline, CDR1 SGHNT and CDR2 YYREEE (reference sequence). The V segment lost 1 base and the J segment 5 bases; nucleotides outside the gene matches: 4. The CDR3 runs to 15 residues. The CDR3 protein is CASSLRAGDTGELFF. CDR3 in DNA: TGTGCCAGCAGCTTGAGAGCGGGAGATACCGGGGAGCTGTTTTTT.

This chain uses TRBV4-3 with TRBJ2-7, with 14 bases identical to TRBD2. In germline, CDR1 is LGHNA, CDR2 YSLEER. J gave up 6 bases and V 2 bases, and 9 bases lay outside the gene matches. The CDR3 is 17 amino acids. Here the CDR3 reads CASSQRNAGTSGSEQYF. In DNA form, the CDR3 reads TGCGCCAGCAGCCAACGTAACGCCGGGACTAGCGGGAGCGAGCAGTACTTC.

The chain has TRBV3-1 (or the pseudogene TRBV3-2) and TRBJ2-5; 9 bases align to TRBD2. This CDR3 is built from 15 residues. With 4 bases clipped from V and 6 bases from J, the junction kept 9 bases outside the gene matches. Germline lookup yields CDR1 LGHDT and CDR2 YNNKEL (reference sequence). CDR3 sequence: CASSPSGILGQTQYF. The CDR3 coding sequence is TGTGCCAGCAGCCCTAGCGGGATCCTAGGACAGACCCAGTACTTC.

This clone appeared a single time. V and J are TRBV11-2 and TRBJ2-2; D may be TRBD2 (7 bases). The CDR3 extends over 14 amino acids. Deletions cut 8 bases from V and 4 bases from J, with 14 bases between. Germline values: CDR1 SGHAT, CDR2 FQNNGV. This CDR3 is CASAGGGGTGELFF. CDR3 coding DNA: TGTGCCAGCGCCGGGGGAGGGGGCACCGGGGAGCTGTTTTTT.

This chain joins TRBV5-8 and TRBJ2-1; 11 bases match TRBD2. V lost 0 bases to trimming and J lost 9 bases; unmatched junction nucleotides: 8. Germline V gene sequence: CDR1 SGHTS, CDR2 YDEGEE. The CDR3 contains 16 residues. The CDR3 spells CASSLVLAGAEGEQFF. CDR3 nucleotide sequence: TGTGCCAGCAGCTTGGTACTAGCGGGAGCGGAGGGTGAGCAGTTCTTC. The variable domain in full, with the rest retrieved from reference TRBV5-8 and TRBJ2-1, is EAGVTQSPTHLIKTRGQQATLRCSPISGHTSVYWYQQALGLGLQFLLWYDEGEERNRGNFPPRFSGRQFPNYSSELNVNALELEDSALYLCASSLVLAGAEGEQFFGPGTRLTVL.

The chain combines TRBV7-8 with TRBJ2-1, with 9 bases identical to TRBD1. This CDR3 spans 15 amino acids. V was pared by 7 bases and J by 4 bases, with 8 bases of the junction left unmatched. The V gene's germline CDR1 is SGHVS and CDR2 FQNEAQ. The CDR3 DNA reads TGTGCCAGCACCGCCGGGACAGGGAATTACAATGAGCAGTTCTTC. Protein product: CASTAGTGNYNEQFF.

This sequence joins TRBV7-8 and TRBJ2-7; D unclear. The CDR3 loop spans 13 amino acids. Trimming took off 1 base at V and 3 bases at J, with 7 bases between the two ends. The germline gives CDR1 SGHVS, CDR2 FQNEAQ. CDR3 protein: CASSLVGYYEQYF. The CDR3 coding sequence is TGTGCCAGCAGCTTAGTAGGGTACTACGAGCAGTACTTC.

The rearrangement joins TRBV15 to TRBJ2-5; TRBD2 might be the D (6 bases). Germline assignment: CDR1 LNHNV and CDR2 YYDKDF (reference sequence). The CDR3 contains 14 residues. V was trimmed by 1 base and J by 1 base, leaving 7 bases between them. The CDR3 loop reads CATSRGLGQETQYF. The CDR3 DNA reads as TGTGCCACCAGCAGAGGACTAGGCCAAGAGACCCAGTACTTC. Full variable domain (missing parts from reference TRBV15 and TRBJ2-5): DAMVIQNPRYQVTQFGKPVTLSCSQTLNHNVMYWYQQKSSQAPKLLFHYYDKDFNNEADTPDNFQSRRPNTSFCFLDIRSPGLGDTAMYLCATSRGLGQETQYFGPGTRLLVL.

The chain recombines TRBV29-1 with TRBJ1-1; D gene ambiguous. The ends were cut back, 3 bases at V and 10 bases at J, with 12 bases in the middle. The CDR3 has 11 residues. Germline V gives CDR1 SQVTM, CDR2 ANQGSEA. The CDR3 sequence: CSVDGRGIAFF. The CDR3 DNA follows: TGCAGCGTTGATGGCCGGGGTATAGCTTTCTTT.

The chain uses TRBV27 and TRBJ2-1; D may match TRBD1 or TRBD2 (5 bases each). Deletions cut 6 bases from V and 4 bases from J, with 10 bases between. Germline V lookup: CDR1 MNHEY, CDR2 SMNVEV (reference sequence). The CDR3 runs 13 residues. CDR3 coding DNA: TGTGCCAGCAGGGACACTAGTTACAATGAGCAGTTCTTC. It codes for CASRDTSYNEQFF.

The V and J genes are TRBV6-2 or TRBV6-3 and TRBJ2-7; possibly TRBD1 for D (5 bases). This CDR3 comprises 16 residues. Trimming took 6 bases from V and 2 from J, leaving 20 bases between them. In germline, CDR1 is MNHEY, CDR2 SVGEGT. The CDR3 region is CASSFPRRDRTYEQYF. CDR3 DNA: TGTGCCAGCAGCTTCCCCCGCAGGGATAGAACCTACGAGCAGTACTTC.

The chain couples TRBV7-9 to TRBJ2-7; the D gene is possibly TRBD1 (5 bases). The CDR3 consists of 13 residues. CDR1 is SEHNR and CDR2 is FQNEAQ in the germline V gene (reference sequence). Trimming left V 5 bases short and J 2 bases short, with 10 bases between. The CDR3 region is CASSLDRAYEQYF. CDR3 nucleotide sequence: TGTGCCAGCAGCCTCGACAGAGCCTACGAGCAGTACTTC.

The chain couples TRBV28 to TRBJ1-2; no definite D call. This CDR3 region has 13 residues. Trimming removed 5 bases from V and 3 bases from J, with 10 bases in between. Per the germline V gene, CDR1 is MDHEN and CDR2 is SYDVKM. The CDR3 loop is CASSVTMHYGYTF. The CDR3 region has the DNA TGTGCCAGCAGTGTGACAATGCACTATGGCTACACCTTC.

The chain couples TRBV7-3 to TRBJ2-5; D remains ambiguous. This CDR3 contains 13 residues. V was cut by 2 bases and J by 5 bases, with 9 bases left in between. CDR1 and CDR2 from the germline V gene are SGHTA and FQGTGA. The CDR3 reads CASSLSGVETQYF. The CDR3 bases are TGTGCCAGCAGCTTATCTGGGGTGGAGACCCAGTACTTC.

V gene TRBV6-2 or TRBV6-3 combines with J gene TRBJ1-5; tentatively, D is TRBD1 (5 bases). V was cut by 0 bases and J by 6 bases, with 18 bases left in between. This CDR3 region has 17 residues. Germline V lookup: CDR1 MNHEY, CDR2 SVGEGT. The CDR3 loop reads CASSYSSGGDGVQPQHF. CDR3 sequence (DNA): TGTGCCAGCAGTTACTCGTCGGGGGGTGACGGGGTTCAGCCCCAGCATTTT.

Turning to this clone: This same CDR3 is encoded by further DNA sequences in the sample. The chain carries TRBV18 and TRBJ2-7; D ambiguous. CDR1 and CDR2 (germline): KGHSH, LQKENI. The V and J ends lost 6 bases and 3 bases respectively, with 6 bases between them. This CDR3 comprises 11 residues. The CDR3 region has the DNA TGTGCCAGCTCGCCCCTCTACGAGCAGTACTTC. Translation gives CASSPLYEQYF.

J is TRBJ2-5 and V is TRBV25-1; D gene uncertain. The CDR3 has 13 amino acids. V was trimmed by 2 bases and J by 2 bases, leaving 6 bases between them. Germline V gene data show CDR1 as MGHDK and CDR2 as SYGVNS. CDR3 DNA sequence: TGTGCCAGCAGTGAAGGGCCTCAAGAGACCCAGTACTTC. Protein: CASSEGPQETQYF.

This clone was detected once. The V gene is TRBV28, the J gene TRBJ2-3; D uncertain. V was clipped by 8 bases and J by 0 bases, with 9 bases between them. CDR1 MDHEN and CDR2 SYDVKM come from the germline V gene. This CDR3 has 13 residues. CDR3 loop: CASVGSSTDTQYF. The CDR3 DNA sequence: TGTGCCAGCGTGGGTAGTAGCACAGATACGCAGTATTTT.

The chain joins TRBV10-3 to TRBJ2-1; 12 bases are shared with TRBD2. CDR1 and CDR2 from the germline V gene are ENHRY and SYGVKD. V trimming: 6 bases; J trimming: 5 bases; junction bases outside the gene matches: 17. The CDR3 extends over 19 amino acids. CDR3: CAIRSGLAGGPGTNNEQFF. The CDR3 DNA reads TGTGCCATCAGAAGCGGGCTAGCGGGAGGGCCGGGGACGAACAATGAGCAGTTCTTC.

The chain employs TRBV18 and TRBJ2-5, with TRBD1 as a possible D gene (5 bases). This CDR3 has 16 residues. The V end lost 0 bases, the J end lost 3 bases, and 14 bases lay between the germline ends. CDR1 is KGHSH, CDR2 LQKENI, per germline. CDR3 sequence: CASSPPKGAAEETQYF. CDR3 bases: TGTGCCAGCTCACCACCTAAAGGGGCCGCGGAAGAGACCCAGTACTTC.